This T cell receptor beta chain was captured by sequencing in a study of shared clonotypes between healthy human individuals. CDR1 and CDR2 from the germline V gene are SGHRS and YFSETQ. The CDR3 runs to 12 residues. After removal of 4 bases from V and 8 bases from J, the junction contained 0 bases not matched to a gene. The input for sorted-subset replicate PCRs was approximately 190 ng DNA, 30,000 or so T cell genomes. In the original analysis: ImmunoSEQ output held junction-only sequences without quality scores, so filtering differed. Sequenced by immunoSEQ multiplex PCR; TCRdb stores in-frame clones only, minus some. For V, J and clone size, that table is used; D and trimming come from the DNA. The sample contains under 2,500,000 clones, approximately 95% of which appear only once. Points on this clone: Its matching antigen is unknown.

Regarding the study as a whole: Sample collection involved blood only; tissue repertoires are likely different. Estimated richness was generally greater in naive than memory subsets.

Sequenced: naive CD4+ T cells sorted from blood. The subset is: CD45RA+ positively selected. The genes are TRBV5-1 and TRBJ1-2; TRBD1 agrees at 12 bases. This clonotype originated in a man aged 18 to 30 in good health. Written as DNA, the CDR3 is TGCGCCAGCAGCGGGACAGGGGGCGGCTACACCTTC. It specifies CASSGTGGGYTF.